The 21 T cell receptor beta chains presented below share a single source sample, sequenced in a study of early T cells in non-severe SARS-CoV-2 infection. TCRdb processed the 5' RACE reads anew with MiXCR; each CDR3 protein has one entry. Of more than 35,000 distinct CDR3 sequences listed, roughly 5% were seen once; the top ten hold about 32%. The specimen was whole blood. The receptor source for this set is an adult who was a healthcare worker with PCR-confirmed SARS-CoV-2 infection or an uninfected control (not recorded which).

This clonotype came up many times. The CDR3 reads CASGAWAGAQDTQYF. The DNA of the CDR3 is TGTGCCAGCGGTGCTTGGGCGGGGGCCCAAGATACGCAGTATTTT. J is TRBJ2-3 and V is TRBV7-2; weak D call: TRBD2 (7 bases). From germline, CDR1 is SGHTA and CDR2 FQGNSA. The CDR3 is made up of 15 amino acids. V lost 8 bases and J 5 bases, leaving 20 bases between the germline ends.

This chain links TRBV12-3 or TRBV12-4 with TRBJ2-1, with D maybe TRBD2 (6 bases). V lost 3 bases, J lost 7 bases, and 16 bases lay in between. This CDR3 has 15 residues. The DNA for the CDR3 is TGTGCCAGCAGTTTGAGTGGCGGGGCAAGGAATGAGCAGTTCTTC. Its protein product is CASSLSGGARNEQFF.

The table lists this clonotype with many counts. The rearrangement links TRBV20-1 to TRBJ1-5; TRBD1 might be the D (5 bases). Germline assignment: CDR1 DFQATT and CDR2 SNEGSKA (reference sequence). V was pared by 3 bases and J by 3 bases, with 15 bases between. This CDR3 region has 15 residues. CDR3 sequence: CSARGRGLINQPQHF. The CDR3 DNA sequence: TGCAGTGCTAGGGGGAGGGGCCTTATCAATCAGCCCCAGCATTTT.

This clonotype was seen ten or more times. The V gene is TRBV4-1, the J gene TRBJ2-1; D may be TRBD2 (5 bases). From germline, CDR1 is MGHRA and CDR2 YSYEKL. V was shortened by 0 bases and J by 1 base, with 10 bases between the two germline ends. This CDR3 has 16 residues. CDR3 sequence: CASSQERVRSYNEQFF. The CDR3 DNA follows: TGCGCCAGCAGCCAAGAGAGGGTTCGGTCCTACAATGAGCAGTTCTTC.

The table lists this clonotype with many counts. The CDR3 DNA reads TGTGCCAGCAGAACGGGACAGACGAACACCGGGGAGCTGTTTTTT. It encodes CASRTGQTNTGELFF. The V gene is TRBV6-6, the J gene TRBJ2-2, with 7 bases identical to TRBD1. The germline V gene encodes CDR1 MNHNY and CDR2 SVGAGI (reference sequence). There are 15 residues in the CDR3. V gave up 6 bases and J gave up 0 bases; unmatched junction bases: 4.

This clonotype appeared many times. This CDR3 is CSAFSGGLDEQYF. The DNA for the CDR3 is TGCAGTGCTTTTAGCGGGGGCCTAGACGAGCAGTACTTC. V is TRBV20-1 and J is TRBJ2-7; 9 bases are shared with TRBD2. The V gene's germline CDR1 is DFQATT and CDR2 SNEGSKA (reference sequence). CDR3 length: 13 residues. V dropped 5 bases and J dropped 5; count of bases not matched to a gene: 7.

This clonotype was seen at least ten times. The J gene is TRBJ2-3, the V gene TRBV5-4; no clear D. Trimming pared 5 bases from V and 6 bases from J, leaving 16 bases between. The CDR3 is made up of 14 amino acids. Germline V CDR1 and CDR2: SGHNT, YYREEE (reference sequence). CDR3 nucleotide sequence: TGTGCCAGCAGTCCACGGACCGGAGTGGATACGCAGTATTTT. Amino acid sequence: CASSPRTGVDTQYF. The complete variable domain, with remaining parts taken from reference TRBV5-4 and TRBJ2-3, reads ETGVTQSPTHLIKTRGQQVTLRCSSQSGHNTVSWYQQALGQGPQFIFQYYREEENGRGNFPPRFSGLQFPNYSSELNVNALELDDSALYLCASSPRTGVDTQYFGPGTRLTVL.

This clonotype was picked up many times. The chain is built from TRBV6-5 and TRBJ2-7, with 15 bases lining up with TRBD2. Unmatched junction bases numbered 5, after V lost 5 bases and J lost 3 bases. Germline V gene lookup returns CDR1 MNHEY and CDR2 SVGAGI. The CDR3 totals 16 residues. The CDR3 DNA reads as TGTGCCAGCAGTCCGGGACTAGCGGGAGGAATCTACGAGCAGTACTTC. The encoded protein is CASSPGLAGGIYEQYF.

Here the CDR3 DNA reads TGTGCCAGCAGCGTAGGGCTAGCGGGAGGGCCGGGGGCCAAAAACATTCAGTACTTC. This encodes CASSVGLAGGPGAKNIQYF. The rearrangement uses TRBV9 and TRBJ2-4; 12 bases agree with TRBD2. Trimming took 0 bases from V and 1 from J; bases not matched to a gene: 8. The CDR3 length is 19 residues. Germline CDR1 and CDR2: SGDLS and YYNGEE.

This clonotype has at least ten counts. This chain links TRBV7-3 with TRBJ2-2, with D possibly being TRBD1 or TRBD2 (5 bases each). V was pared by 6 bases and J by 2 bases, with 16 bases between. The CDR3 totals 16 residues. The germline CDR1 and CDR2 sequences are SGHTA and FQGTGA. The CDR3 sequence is CASRSGPGGNTGELFF. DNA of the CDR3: TGTGCCAGCAGGTCGGGACCTGGAGGAAACACCGGGGAGCTGTTTTTT.

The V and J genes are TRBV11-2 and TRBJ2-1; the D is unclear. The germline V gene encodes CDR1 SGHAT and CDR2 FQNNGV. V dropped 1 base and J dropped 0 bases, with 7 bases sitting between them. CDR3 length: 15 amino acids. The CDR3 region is CASSLADGSYNEQFF. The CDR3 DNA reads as TGTGCCAGCAGCTTAGCGGATGGCTCCTACAATGAGCAGTTCTTC.

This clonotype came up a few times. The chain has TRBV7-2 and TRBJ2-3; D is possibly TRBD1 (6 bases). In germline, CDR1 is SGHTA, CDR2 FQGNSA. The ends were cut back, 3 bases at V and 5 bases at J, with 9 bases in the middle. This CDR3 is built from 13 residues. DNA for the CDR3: TGTGCCAGCAGCTTGTACAGGGAAGATACGCAGTATTTT. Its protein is CASSLYREDTQYF.

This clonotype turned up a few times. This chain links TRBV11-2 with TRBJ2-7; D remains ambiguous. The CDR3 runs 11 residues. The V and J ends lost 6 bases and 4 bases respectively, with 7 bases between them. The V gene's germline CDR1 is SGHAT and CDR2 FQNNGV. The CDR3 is CASSQVYEQYF. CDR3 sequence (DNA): TGTGCCAGCAGTCAGGTATACGAGCAGTACTTC. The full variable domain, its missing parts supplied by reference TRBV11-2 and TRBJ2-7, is EAGVAQSPRYKIIEKRQSVAFWCNPISGHATLYWYQQILGQGPKLLIQFQNNGVVDDSQLPKDRFSAERLKGVDSTLKIQPAKLEDSAVYLCASSQVYEQYFGPGTRLTVT.

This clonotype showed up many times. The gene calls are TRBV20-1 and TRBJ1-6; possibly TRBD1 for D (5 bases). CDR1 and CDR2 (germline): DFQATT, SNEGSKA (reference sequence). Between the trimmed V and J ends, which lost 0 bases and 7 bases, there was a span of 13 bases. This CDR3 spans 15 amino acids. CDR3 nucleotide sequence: TGCAGTGCTAGAGAAGGGCAGGGATGGAATTCACCCCTCCACTTT. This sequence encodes CSAREGQGWNSPLHF.

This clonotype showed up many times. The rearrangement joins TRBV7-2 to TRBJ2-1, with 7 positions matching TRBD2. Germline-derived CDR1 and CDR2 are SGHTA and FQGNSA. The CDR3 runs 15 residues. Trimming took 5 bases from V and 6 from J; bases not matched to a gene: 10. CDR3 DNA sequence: TGTGCCAGCAGCCGCCGGAGCGGGGTGGGCAATGAGCAGTTCTTC. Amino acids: CASSRRSGVGNEQFF.

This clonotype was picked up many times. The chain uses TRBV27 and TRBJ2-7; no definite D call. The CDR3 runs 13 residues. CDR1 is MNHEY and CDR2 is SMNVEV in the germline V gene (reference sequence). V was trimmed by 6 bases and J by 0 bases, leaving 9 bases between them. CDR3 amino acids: CASSPTDSYEQYF. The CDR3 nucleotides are TGTGCCAGCAGCCCCACTGACTCCTACGAGCAGTACTTC.

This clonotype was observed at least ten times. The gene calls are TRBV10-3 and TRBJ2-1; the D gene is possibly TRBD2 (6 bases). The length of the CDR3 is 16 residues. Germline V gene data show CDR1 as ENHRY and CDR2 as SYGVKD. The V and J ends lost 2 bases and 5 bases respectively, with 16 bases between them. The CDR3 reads CAISEPGGNGHNEQFF. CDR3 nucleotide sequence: TGTGCCATCAGTGAGCCCGGGGGAAACGGGCACAATGAGCAGTTCTTC.

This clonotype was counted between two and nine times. CDR3 DNA: TGTGCCAGCAGTTACAGCGGGGGGGACTCCTACGAGCAGTACTTC. Translating it yields CASSYSGGDSYEQYF. The chain is built from TRBV6-5 and TRBJ2-7; 10 nucleotides line up with TRBD2. The CDR3 has 15 residues. V gave up 2 bases and J gave up 0 bases; unmatched junction bases: 1. Germline V gene data show CDR1 as MNHEY and CDR2 as SVGAGI.

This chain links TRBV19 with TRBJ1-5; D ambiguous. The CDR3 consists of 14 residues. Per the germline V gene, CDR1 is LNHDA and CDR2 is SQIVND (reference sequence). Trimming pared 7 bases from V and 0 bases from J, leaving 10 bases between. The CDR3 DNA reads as TGTGCCAGTATGGCCCCATATAGCAATCAGCCCCAGCATTTT. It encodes CASMAPYSNQPQHF.

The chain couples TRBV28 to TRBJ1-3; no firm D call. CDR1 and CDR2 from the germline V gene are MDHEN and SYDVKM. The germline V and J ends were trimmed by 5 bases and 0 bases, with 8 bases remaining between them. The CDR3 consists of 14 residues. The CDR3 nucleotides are TGTGCCAGCAGTCTACCGATCTCTGGAAACACCATATATTTT. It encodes CASSLPISGNTIYF.

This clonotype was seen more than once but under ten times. The CDR3 reads CASSLSGGITGELFF. In DNA form, the CDR3 reads TGTGCCAGCAGCCTTAGCGGGGGGATCACCGGGGAGCTGTTTTTT. J is TRBJ2-2 and V is TRBV12-3 or TRBV12-4, with 10 positions matching TRBD2. The CDR3 contains 15 residues. With 6 bases clipped from V and 4 bases from J, the junction kept 5 bases outside the gene matches.